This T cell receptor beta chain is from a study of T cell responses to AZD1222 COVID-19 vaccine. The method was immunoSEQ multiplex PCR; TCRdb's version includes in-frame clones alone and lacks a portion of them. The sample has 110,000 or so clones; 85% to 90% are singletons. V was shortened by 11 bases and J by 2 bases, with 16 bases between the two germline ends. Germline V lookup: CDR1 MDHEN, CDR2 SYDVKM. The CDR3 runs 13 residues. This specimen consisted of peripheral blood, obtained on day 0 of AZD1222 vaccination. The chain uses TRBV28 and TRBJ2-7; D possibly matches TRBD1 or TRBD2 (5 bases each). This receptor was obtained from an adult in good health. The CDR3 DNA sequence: TGTGCCTCCCTGAGGGGCGCAGCCTACGAGCAGTACTTC. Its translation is CASLRGAAYEQYF.